The 6 T cell receptor beta chains reported below all come from one sample, sequenced in a study of a mutant IDH1 vaccine in newly diagnosed glioma. These TCRs' antigens remain unknown. Sample time point: week 11, during vaccination. Vaccinated patients received 300 ug of mutant IDH1 20-mer peptide per dose, with topical imiquimod. Here immunoSEQ multiplex PCR was the method, and the copy in TCRdb shows in-frame clones only, minus some. The sample lists tens of thousands of clones, about four fifths seen once, with 4.5% to 7.5% in the top ten. The source material was PBMCs, sampled from a glioma patient whose treatment included an IDH1 peptide vaccine. These TCRs come from a man between 45 and 60 years old with glioma.

The chain carries TRBV19 and TRBJ2-6; weak D call: TRBD2 (6 bases). The CDR3 totals 13 residues. Germline CDR1 and CDR2: LNHDA and SQIVND (reference sequence). CDR3 nucleotide sequence: TGTGCAGGAGGGGACTCTGGGGCCAACGTCCTGACTTTC. This translates into CAGGDSGANVLTF.

This chain joins TRBV29-1 and TRBJ1-2, with a weak D call TRBD1 (6 bases). The CDR3 covers 13 residues. Trimming removed 4 bases at V and 4 bases at J, with 13 bases between. Germline V CDR1 and CDR2: SQVTM, ANQGSEA. The CDR3 loop reads CSVGGGQGYGYTF. The DNA of the CDR3 is TGCAGCGTTGGGGGGGGGCAGGGCTATGGCTACACCTTC.

The CDR3 nucleotides read TGCGCCAGCAGCCAAGAAAGGTTTGGGTACGAGCAGTACTTC. Amino acid sequence: CASSQERFGYEQYF. The chain joins TRBV4-1 to TRBJ2-7; D is ambiguous. The V gene's germline CDR1 is MGHRA and CDR2 YSYEKL. V was clipped by 0 bases and J by 4 bases, with 10 bases between them. The CDR3 has 14 residues.

This clone was seen more than once but under ten times. The chain recombines TRBV2 with TRBJ1-1; 9 bases map to TRBD1. Germline V gene data show CDR1 as SNHLY and CDR2 as FYNNEI. The CDR3 extends over 15 amino acids. The trim removed 6 bases at V and 1 base at J, leaving 6 bases unmatched. In nucleotides, the CDR3 is TGTGCCAGCAGGTTGGACAGGGGCGGGAACACTGAAGCTTTCTTT. Its protein is CASRLDRGGNTEAFF.

This clone was counted a few times. This chain joins TRBV7-9 and TRBJ1-1; a weak D match, TRBD1 (5 bases). Looked up from germline, CDR1 is SEHNR and CDR2 is FQNEAQ (reference sequence). There are 14 residues in the CDR3. V dropped 3 bases and J dropped 0 bases, with 8 bases sitting between them. The CDR3 sequence is CASSFQGMNTEAFF. Written as DNA, the CDR3 is TGTGCCAGCAGCTTCCAGGGCATGAACACTGAAGCTTTCTTT.

This chain links TRBV30 with TRBJ2-5, with D possibly matching TRBD2 (5 bases). The length of the CDR3 is 12 residues. Germline V lookup: CDR1 GTSNPN, CDR2 SVGIG (reference sequence). V lost 0 bases to trimming and J lost 9 bases, with 11 bases between them. The CDR3 DNA sequence: TGTGCCTGGAGTGTACATTACGGGGCCCAGTACTTC. The encoded protein is CAWSVHYGAQYF.